The 27 T cell receptor beta chains presented below share a single source sample, sequenced in a study of post-analysis software for immune sequencing data. Study observations and caveats: A few TRBV segments occurring more often in patients than controls included TRBV5-6, TRBV5-1 and TRBV20-1.

Unique molecular identifiers had been added to the TCR beta cDNA libraries. TCRdb independently ran MiXCR on the PCR reads; one entry per CDR3 protein. The sample has 400,000 to 500,000 distinct CDR3 sequences; less than 40% are singletons. No antigen has been identified for these receptors. The sample was blood. Source of these receptors: a girl aged 2-9 years with multiple sclerosis.

The chain couples TRBV28 to TRBJ1-1; D not certain. The CDR3 contains 13 residues. V was cut by 7 bases and J by 2 bases, with 11 bases left in between. Germline CDR1 reads MDHEN; CDR2 reads SYDVKM. The CDR3: CASTTWPNTEAFF. In DNA form, the CDR3 reads TGTGCCAGCACCACGTGGCCTAACACTGAAGCTTTCTTT.

Only a few counts were recorded for this clonotype. The chain uses TRBV29-1 and TRBJ2-5; the D gene is possibly TRBD1 (7 bases). Trimming took off 1 base at V and 4 bases at J, with 13 bases between the two ends. The germline CDR1 and CDR2 sequences are SQVTM and ANQGSEA. The CDR3 is 14 residues long. CDR3 DNA sequence: TGCAGCGTTGAAGGACAGGGAGGCGCAGAGACCCAGTACTTC. Its protein product is CSVEGQGGAETQYF.

This clonotype was seen more than once but under ten times. The chain couples TRBV3-1 to TRBJ2-7; 7 nucleotides agree with TRBD1. V shed 4 bases, J shed 2 bases, and the junction held 11 bases outside the gene matches. Germline V gene data show CDR1 as LGHDT and CDR2 as YNNKEL (reference sequence). CDR3 length equals 16 residues. For the CDR3, the DNA is TGTGCCAGCAGCCGCCCTGAACCGGGACAGACCTACGAGCAGTACTTC. Translation: CASSRPEPGQTYEQYF.

This chain links TRBV28 with TRBJ1-6; 7 bases line up with TRBD1. Germline V gene sequence: CDR1 MDHEN, CDR2 SYDVKM. CDR3 length equals 16 residues. V lost 3 bases and J lost 7; bases outside the gene matches: 9. The CDR3 protein is CASSFSTGTVNSPLHF. CDR3 sequence (DNA): TGTGCCAGCAGTTTTTCTACCGGGACAGTCAATTCACCCCTCCACTTT.

This clonotype was counted between two and nine times. This chain links TRBV20-1 with TRBJ1-2; the match to TRBD1 covers 7 bases. CDR1 is DFQATT, CDR2 SNEGSKA, per germline (reference sequence). The CDR3 consists of 14 residues. With 7 bases clipped from V and 2 bases from J, the junction kept 10 bases outside the gene matches. As DNA, the CDR3 is TGCAGTGTTGGGCACAGGGGACCAAACTATGGCTACACCTTC. This encodes CSVGHRGPNYGYTF.

This rearrangement joins TRBV6-2 or TRBV6-3 to TRBJ2-7, with 7 bases matching TRBD1. The CDR3 loop spans 14 amino acids. The V gene end was trimmed by 5 bases and the J gene end by 6 bases; junction bases not matched to a gene: 10. Germline CDR1 reads MNHEY; CDR2 reads SVGEGT. The CDR3 loop is CASSPTGLLGEQYF. For the CDR3, the DNA is TGTGCCAGCAGTCCGACAGGGCTTCTGGGCGAGCAGTACTTC.

This rearrangement joins TRBV7-6 to TRBJ2-5; D call uncertain. Trimming took off 1 base at V and 5 bases at J, with 14 bases between the two ends. The CDR3 is made up of 15 amino acids. CDR1 is SGHVS and CDR2 is FNYEAQ in the germline V gene. This chain's CDR3 is CASSLEGRTTETQYF. Written as DNA, the CDR3 is TGTGCCAGCAGCTTAGAGGGCAGGACCACGGAGACCCAGTACTTC.

DNA of the CDR3: TGTGCCACCAGCAGAGATTTACGGGGTAACCAGCCCCAGCATTTT. Amino acid sequence: CATSRDLRGNQPQHF. This sequence joins TRBV15 and TRBJ1-5; no clear D gene. This CDR3 contains 15 residues. CDR1 LNHNV and CDR2 YYDKDF come from the germline V gene (reference sequence). With 0 bases removed from V and 7 bases from J, the gap between germline ends came to 13 bases.

The chain joins TRBV11-2 to TRBJ1-2; D not resolved. V was cut by 5 bases and J by 4 bases, with 17 bases left in between. The CDR3 totals 15 residues. Germline CDR1 and CDR2: SGHAT and FQNNGV. CDR3 loop: CASSPRVPLSYGYTF. The CDR3 DNA is TGTGCCAGCAGCCCCCGGGTCCCACTTTCCTATGGCTACACCTTC.

The chain is built from TRBV24-1 and TRBJ2-1; D is unresolved. There are 11 residues in the CDR3. CDR1 KGHDR and CDR2 SFDVKD come from the germline V gene. V lost 7 bases and J lost 4, with 4 bases in between. The CDR3 sequence is CATRWYNEQFF. CDR3 DNA: TGTGCCACCAGATGGTACAATGAGCAGTTCTTC.

This clonotype turned up a few times. The chain combines TRBV27 with TRBJ2-4; no firm D call. Matching the DNA end better, TRBJ2-7 makes the J call doubtful. The germline V gene has CDR1 MNHEY and CDR2 SMNVEV (reference sequence). There are 13 residues in the CDR3. This CDR3 reads CASSTEPLYEQYF. The CDR3 DNA follows: TGTGCCAGCAGCACGGAACCACTCTACGAGCAGTACTTC.

The chain links TRBV3-1 to TRBJ2-4; maybe TRBD2 (6 bases). Per germline, CDR1 LGHDT and CDR2 YNNKEL (reference sequence). V lost 5 bases and J 5 bases, leaving 13 bases between the germline ends. There are 14 residues in the CDR3. As DNA, the CDR3 is TGTGCCAGCAGCTCGGGGACGGGAGAAAACATTCAGTACTTC. As protein: CASSSGTGENIQYF.

This clonotype was counted a few times. This chain joins TRBV5-1 and TRBJ1-1; 9 bases line up with TRBD1. The length of the CDR3 is 16 residues. Germline V gives CDR1 SGHRS, CDR2 YFSETQ. V trimming: 7 bases; J trimming: 0 bases; junction bases outside the gene matches: 10. CDR3 nucleotide sequence: TGCGCCAGCGTAGCCGGGACAGGGATGATGAACACTGAAGCTTTCTTT. Translated, it gives CASVAGTGMMNTEAFF.

V and J are TRBV5-1 and TRBJ2-3, with 8 bases fitting TRBD2. V lost 0 bases, J lost 3 bases, and 9 bases stayed unmatched. Germline CDR1 is SGHRS and CDR2 is YFSETQ. This CDR3 is built from 17 residues. CDR3 coding DNA: TGCGCCAGCAGCTTGGCTGTCGGAGCGGGGGAGACAGATACGCAGTATTTT. This codes for CASSLAVGAGETDTQYF.

V usage is TRBV18 and J usage is TRBJ2-7, with D maybe TRBD1 (5 bases). Trimming shortened V by 3 bases and J by 2 bases, and 11 bases separated the two germline ends. Germline V CDR1 and CDR2: KGHSH, LQKENI. This CDR3 spans 14 amino acids. CDR3 residues: CASSPIGVTYEQYF. Here the CDR3 DNA reads TGTGCCAGCTCACCGATAGGGGTAACCTACGAGCAGTACTTC.

The chain is built from TRBV12-3 or TRBV12-4 and TRBJ1-1; D perhaps matches TRBD1 (6 bases). V was pared by 7 bases and J by 4 bases, with 19 bases between. The CDR3 sequence is 15 residues long. The CDR3 spells CASTIIGGPGTEAFF. Here the CDR3 DNA reads TGTGCCAGCACCATCATAGGGGGACCGGGCACTGAAGCTTTCTTT.

The chain is built from TRBV20-1 and TRBJ2-7, with D hard to call. CDR3 length: 12 amino acids. The germline CDR1 and CDR2 sequences are DFQATT and SNEGSKA (reference sequence). The CDR3 nucleotides are TGCAGGGCCACAAGCTCGGACTACGAGCAGTACTTC. Its translation: CRATSSDYEQYF.

V usage is TRBV5-4 and J usage is TRBJ1-2; weak D call: TRBD1 (6 bases). CDR3 length: 16 residues. V dropped 0 bases and J dropped 1 base, with 13 bases sitting between them. Germline V lookup: CDR1 SGHNT, CDR2 YYREEE (reference sequence). The CDR3 protein is CASSLGTERFNYGYTF. The CDR3 DNA follows: TGTGCCAGCAGCTTGGGGACAGAGCGATTTAACTATGGCTACACCTTC.

This CDR3 reads CSVAPSNYEQYF. In DNA form, the CDR3 reads TGCAGCGTAGCTCCTAGTAACTACGAGCAGTACTTC. The rearrangement uses TRBV29-1 and TRBJ2-7, with D unclear. Germline lookup yields CDR1 SQVTM and CDR2 ANQGSEA. V shed 6 bases and J shed 3 bases, with 12 bases lying between them. The CDR3 spans 12 residues.

This clonotype was observed a handful of times. The V and J genes are TRBV10-3 and TRBJ2-7, with D possibly being TRBD1 (5 bases). The ends were cut back, 5 bases at V and 5 bases at J, with 10 bases in the middle. Germline loops: CDR1 ENHRY, CDR2 SYGVKD. The CDR3 contains 12 residues. For the CDR3, the DNA is TGTGCCATCAGTCTCGGACAAAACGAGCAGTACTTC. It specifies CAISLGQNEQYF.

This sequence joins TRBV5-1 and TRBJ2-4; TRBD1 agrees at 11 bases. With the DNA end fitting TRBJ2-7 better, the J assignment may be wrong. The germline V gene has CDR1 SGHRS and CDR2 YFSETQ. This CDR3 has 17 residues. The CDR3 bases are TGCGCCAGCAGCGACCGGGACAGGGGGATAACGGGGTACGAGCAGTACTTC. Its protein product is CASSDRDRGITGYEQYF.

This chain connects TRBV12-3 or TRBV12-4 to TRBJ1-2; D uncertain. This CDR3 has 14 residues. Trimming shortened V by 5 bases and J by 2 bases, and 12 bases separated the two germline ends. CDR3 residues: CASSNPWANYGYTF. The CDR3 DNA sequence: TGTGCCAGCAGTAACCCGTGGGCCAACTATGGCTACACCTTC.

The rearrangement links TRBV20-1 to TRBJ1-2; TRBD1 matches 10 bases. This CDR3 is built from 13 residues. Germline lookup yields CDR1 DFQATT and CDR2 SNEGSKA (reference sequence). Trimming cost V 0 bases and J 8 bases; bases outside gene matches: 3. The CDR3 DNA follows: TGCAGTGCTAGAGAAGGGGACAGGGGAGGCTACACCTTC. Protein product: CSAREGDRGGYTF.

The chain carries TRBV3-1 and TRBJ1-6; D ambiguous. CDR3 length: 14 residues. V was pared by 4 bases and J by 8 bases, with 12 bases between. Germline CDR1 LGHDT, CDR2 YNNKEL (reference sequence). This chain's CDR3 is CASSLQARDSPLHF. CDR3 DNA sequence: TGTGCCAGCAGCCTCCAGGCTAGGGATTCACCCCTCCACTTT. The full variable domain, its missing parts supplied by reference TRBV3-1 and TRBJ1-6, is DTAVSQTPKYLVTQMGNDKSIKCEQNLGHDTMYWYKQDSKKFLKIMFSYNNKELIINETVPNRFSPKSPDKAHLNLHINSLELGDSAVYFCASSLQARDSPLHFGNGTRLTVT.

This clonotype was seen a handful of times. The chain combines TRBV29-1 with TRBJ2-5, with a tentative D call TRBD2 (6 bases). The CDR3 is 15 residues long. Looked up from germline, CDR1 is SQVTM and CDR2 is ANQGSEA. V gave up 5 bases and J gave up 2 bases, with 18 bases separating them. CDR3 coding DNA: TGCAGCGTTAAGTCCTCCCGGGGGAGACAAGAGACCCAGTACTTC. Amino acid sequence: CSVKSSRGRQETQYF.

This chain connects TRBV7-9 to TRBJ1-2; the match to TRBD1 covers 8 bases. The CDR3 consists of 15 residues. Per the germline V gene, CDR1 is SEHNR and CDR2 is FQNEAQ (reference sequence). The V and J ends lost 5 bases and 0 bases, in that order; junction bases with no gene match: 5. CDR3 protein: CASSTGTGANYGYTF. For the CDR3, the DNA is TGTGCCAGCAGCACGGGGACAGGAGCTAACTATGGCTACACCTTC.

The CDR3 bases are TGTGCCAGCAGCTCAAGCGGGACAGTCACCTACGAGCAGTACTTC. Translating gives CASSSSGTVTYEQYF. V and J are TRBV5-5 and TRBJ2-7; possibly TRBD1 or TRBD2 for D (7 bases each). Trimming removed 3 bases from V and 2 bases from J, with 15 bases in between. From germline, CDR1 is SGHKS and CDR2 YYEKEE (reference sequence). The CDR3 consists of 15 residues.